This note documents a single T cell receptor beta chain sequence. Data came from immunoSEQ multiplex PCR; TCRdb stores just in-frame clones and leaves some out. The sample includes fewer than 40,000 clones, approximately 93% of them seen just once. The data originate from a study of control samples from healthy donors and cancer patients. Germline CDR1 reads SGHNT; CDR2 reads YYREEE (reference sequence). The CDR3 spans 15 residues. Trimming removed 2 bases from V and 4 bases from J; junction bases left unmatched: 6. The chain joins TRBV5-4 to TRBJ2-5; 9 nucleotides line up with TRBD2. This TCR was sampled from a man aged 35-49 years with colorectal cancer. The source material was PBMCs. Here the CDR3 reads CASSLRLAGIETQYF. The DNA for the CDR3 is TGTGCCAGCAGCTTACGTCTAGCGGGGATAGAGACCCAGTACTTC.